These 5 T cell receptor beta chains came from one sample sequenced in a study of molecular identifiers for immune sequencing clone quantification. TCRdb re-derived calls from the PCR reads in MiXCR, one entry per CDR3 protein. The profile shows around 40,000 distinct CDR3 sequences, less than 20% of them singletons. The specimen was naive CD8+ T cells from blood, with Jurkat cell RNA spiked in. Subset given: FACS-sorted CD8+CD4-CCR7+CD45RA+ naive T cells. The origin of the receptors is a human donor in good health. Some libraries in this study had Jurkat cell RNA spiked in.

DNA of the CDR3: TGCGCCAGCAGCCAAGTCAGCAGGGGGCCGGCTGAAGCTTTCTTT. Protein: CASSQVSRGPAEAFF. This chain connects TRBV4-3 to TRBJ1-1; 8 bases align to TRBD1. The junction had 7 bases not matched to a gene; V was cut back by 1 base and J by 6 bases. CDR1 is LGHNA and CDR2 is YSLEER in the germline V gene. The CDR3 loop spans 15 amino acids.

This clonotype was observed at least ten times. This chain uses TRBV7-9 with TRBJ1-1; 7 bases match TRBD1. The V and J ends lost 1 base and 7 bases, in that order; junction bases with no gene match: 6. The CDR3 totals 14 residues. In germline, CDR1 is SEHNR, CDR2 FQNEAQ (reference sequence). CDR3 nucleotides: TGTGCCAGCAGCTTAGAGGGGGCCCGGGGTGAAGCTTTCTTT. It translates to CASSLEGARGEAFF.

Turning to this clonotype: This sequence may be a read error, since a much larger clone differs from it by one base. The chain combines TRBV7-9 with TRBJ1-3, with D perhaps TRBD1 (6 bases). CDR1 is SEHNR, CDR2 FQNEAQ, per germline (reference sequence). CDR3 length: 14 amino acids. V shed 10 bases and J shed 0 bases, with 13 bases lying between them. CDR3 in DNA: TGTGCCAACAGGGCGGGTCTCTCTGGAAACACCATATATTTT. Residues: CANRAGLSGNTIYF.

This clonotype showed up many times. CDR3 in amino acids: CSARVLRLGQGVFTDTQYF. DNA of the CDR3: TGCAGTGCTAGAGTATTAAGGTTGGGACAGGGGGTCTTCACAGATACGCAGTATTTT. The chain couples TRBV20-1 to TRBJ2-3; 11 bases are a match to TRBD1. V was clipped by 1 base and J by 2 bases; unmatched bases: 14. CDR1 is DFQATT and CDR2 is SNEGSKA in the germline V gene (reference sequence). The CDR3 is 19 residues long.

Points on this clonotype: With a much larger clone just one base away, this may be a read error. The V call is TRBV7-9, the J call TRBJ2-7; 8 bases align to TRBD2. The CDR3 runs 16 residues. Losses at the gene ends were 5 bases for V and 3 bases for J; bases not matched to a gene: 12. CDR1 and CDR2 from the germline V gene are SEHNR and FQNEAQ (reference sequence). DNA for the CDR3: TGTGCCAGCAGCCCGCCGACTAGCGAAAGCTTCTACGAGCAGTACTTC. Amino acid sequence: CASSPPTSESFYEQYF.